The 2 T cell receptor beta chains given below trace back to one sample, sequenced in a study of blood T cells in healthy people across ages. Then a second PCR, running about 7 to 11 cycles, was carried out with a sample-barcoded 5' primer and a J-beta primer mix. TCRdb redid the calling of the 5' RACE reads with MiXCR, one entry per CDR3 protein. Of 540,000 or so distinct CDR3 sequences in the sample, approximately 27% were seen once. The source material was blood. These receptors all come from a woman aged 70-85 years in good health.

This chain connects TRBV20-1 to TRBJ1-1; D not certain. V lost 0 bases to trimming and J lost 3 bases, with 14 bases between them. This CDR3 is built from 15 residues. Germline V gene sequence: CDR1 DFQATT, CDR2 SNEGSKA (reference sequence). The CDR3 region is CSARDWVAVDTEAFF. As DNA, the CDR3 is TGCAGTGCTAGAGATTGGGTCGCGGTGGACACTGAAGCTTTCTTT.

The rearrangement links TRBV25-1 to TRBJ2-3, with D unclear. Germline V CDR1 and CDR2: MGHDK, SYGVNS. The V end was cut by 7 bases, the J end by 5 bases, with 16 bases between. This CDR3 is built from 14 residues. The CDR3 nucleotides are TGTGCCAGCACTATCTCGGGCCTAATAGATACGCAGTATTTT. Translation: CASTISGLIDTQYF.